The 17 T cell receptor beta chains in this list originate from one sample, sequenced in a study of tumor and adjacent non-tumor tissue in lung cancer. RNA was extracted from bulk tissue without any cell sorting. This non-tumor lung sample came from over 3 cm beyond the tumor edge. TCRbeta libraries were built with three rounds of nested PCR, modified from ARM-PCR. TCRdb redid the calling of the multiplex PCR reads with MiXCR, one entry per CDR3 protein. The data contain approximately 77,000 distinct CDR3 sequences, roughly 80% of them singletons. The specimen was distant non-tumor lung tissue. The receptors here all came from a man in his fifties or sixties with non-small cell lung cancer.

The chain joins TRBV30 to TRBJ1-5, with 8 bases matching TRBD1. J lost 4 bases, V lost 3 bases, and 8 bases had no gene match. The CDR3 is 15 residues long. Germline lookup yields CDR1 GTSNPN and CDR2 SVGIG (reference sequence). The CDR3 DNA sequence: TGTGCCTGGAGATCGACAGGGGACCATAATCAGCCCCAGCATTTT. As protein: CAWRSTGDHNQPQHF.

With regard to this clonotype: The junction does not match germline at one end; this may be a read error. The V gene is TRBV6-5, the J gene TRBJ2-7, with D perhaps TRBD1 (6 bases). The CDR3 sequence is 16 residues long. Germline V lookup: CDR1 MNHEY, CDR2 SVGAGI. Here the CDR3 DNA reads TGTACCAGCAGTTACACATCGACAGGTGCCTCATACGAGCAGTACTTC. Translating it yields CTSSYTSTGASYEQYF.

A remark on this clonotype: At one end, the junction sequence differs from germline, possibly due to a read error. DNA of the CDR3: TGTGCCAGCAGCCATGAACTAATTTTAAGCGGGGGGGCAGGGTATGAGCACTTCTTC. Encoded protein: CASSHELILSGGAGYEHFF. V gene TRBV4-2 combines with J gene TRBJ2-1; TRBD2 matches at 10 bases. This CDR3 is built from 19 residues. Germline loops: CDR1 LGHNA, CDR2 YNFKEQ.

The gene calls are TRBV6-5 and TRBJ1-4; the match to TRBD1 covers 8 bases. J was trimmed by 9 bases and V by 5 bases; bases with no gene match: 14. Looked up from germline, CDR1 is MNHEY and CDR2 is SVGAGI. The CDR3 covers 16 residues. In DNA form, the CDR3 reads TGTGCCAGCAGTGAGCGGACAGGGCGGACTAGTAAAAAACTGTTTTTT. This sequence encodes CASSERTGRTSKKLFF.

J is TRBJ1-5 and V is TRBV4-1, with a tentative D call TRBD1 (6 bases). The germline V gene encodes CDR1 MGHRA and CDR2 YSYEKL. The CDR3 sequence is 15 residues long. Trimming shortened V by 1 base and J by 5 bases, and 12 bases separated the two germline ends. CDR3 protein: CASSQVEGVHQPQHF. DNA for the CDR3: TGCGCCAGCAGCCAAGTGGAGGGGGTTCATCAGCCCCAGCATTTT.

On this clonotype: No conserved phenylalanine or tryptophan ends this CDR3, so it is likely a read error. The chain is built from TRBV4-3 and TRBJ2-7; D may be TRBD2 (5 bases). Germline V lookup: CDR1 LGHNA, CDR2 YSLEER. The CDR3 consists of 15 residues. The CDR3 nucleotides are TGCGTCAGCAGCCAGAGGGCTGACTCGGTGGTCGAGCAGTACTTA. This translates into CVSSQRADSVVEQYL.

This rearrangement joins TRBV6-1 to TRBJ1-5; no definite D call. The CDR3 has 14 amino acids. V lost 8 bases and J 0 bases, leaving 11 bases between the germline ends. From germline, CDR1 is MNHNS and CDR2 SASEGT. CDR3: CASGGHSSNQPQHF. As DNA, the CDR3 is TGTGCCAGCGGTGGGCACAGTAGCAATCAGCCCCAGCATTTT.

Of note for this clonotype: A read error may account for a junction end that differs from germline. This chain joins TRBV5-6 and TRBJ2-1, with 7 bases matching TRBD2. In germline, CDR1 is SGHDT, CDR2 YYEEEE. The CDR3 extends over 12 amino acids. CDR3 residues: CAISLLSGKQFF. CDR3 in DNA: TGTGCCATCAGCTTGCTCAGCGGGAAGCAGTTCTTC.

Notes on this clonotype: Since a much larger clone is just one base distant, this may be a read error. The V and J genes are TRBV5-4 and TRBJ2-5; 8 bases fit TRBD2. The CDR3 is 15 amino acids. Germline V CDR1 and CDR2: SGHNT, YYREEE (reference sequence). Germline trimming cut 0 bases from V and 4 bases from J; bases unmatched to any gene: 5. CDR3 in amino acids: CASSLGLAWGETQYF. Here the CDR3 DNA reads TGTGCCAGCAGCTTGGGACTAGCGTGGGGAGAGACCCAGTACTTC.

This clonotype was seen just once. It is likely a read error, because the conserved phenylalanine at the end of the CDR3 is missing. The CDR3 nucleotides are TGCAGTGCTCCCACAGCGGGGGTCATGCACCGCACAGATACGCAGTATTAT. Residues: CSAPTAGVMHRTDTQYY. This chain links TRBV20-1 with TRBJ2-3; TRBD2 matches at 8 bases. The germline V gene encodes CDR1 DFQATT and CDR2 SNEGSKA (reference sequence). V lost 5 bases and J lost 1; bases outside the gene matches: 14. The CDR3 loop spans 17 amino acids.

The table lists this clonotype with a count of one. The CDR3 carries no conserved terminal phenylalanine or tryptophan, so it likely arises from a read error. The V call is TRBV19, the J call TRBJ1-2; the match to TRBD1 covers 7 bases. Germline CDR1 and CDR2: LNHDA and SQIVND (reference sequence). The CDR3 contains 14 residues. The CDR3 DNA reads TGTGCTAGTAGTTCCCGGGACAGCCTCTATGGCTACACCTCC. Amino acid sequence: CASSSRDSLYGYTS.

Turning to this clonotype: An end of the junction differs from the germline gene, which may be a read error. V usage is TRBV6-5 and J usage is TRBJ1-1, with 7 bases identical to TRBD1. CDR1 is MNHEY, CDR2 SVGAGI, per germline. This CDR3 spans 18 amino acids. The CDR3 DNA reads TGTGCCAACAGTGAAAGGTCTAGGGGGCTCAGAGGGAACACTGAAGCTTCCTTT. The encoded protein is CANSERSRGLRGNTEASF.

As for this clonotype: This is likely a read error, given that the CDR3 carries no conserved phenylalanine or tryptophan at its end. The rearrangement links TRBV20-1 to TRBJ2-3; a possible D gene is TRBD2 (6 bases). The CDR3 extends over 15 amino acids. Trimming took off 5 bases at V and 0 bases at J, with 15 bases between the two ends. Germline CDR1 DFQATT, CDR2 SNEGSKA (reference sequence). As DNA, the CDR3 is TGCAGTGCTGAGCCGCGGGACTCAAGCACAGATACGCAGTATTCA. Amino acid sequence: CSAEPRDSSTDTQYS.

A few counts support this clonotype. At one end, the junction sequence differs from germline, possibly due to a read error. This CDR3 is CASNQTPGGYGYTF. As DNA, the CDR3 is TGTGCCAGCAACCAGACCCCCGGAGGCTATGGTTACACCTTC. The V call is TRBV6-5, the J call TRBJ1-2; D gene ambiguous. The V gene's germline CDR1 is MNHEY and CDR2 SVGAGI. The CDR3 totals 14 residues.

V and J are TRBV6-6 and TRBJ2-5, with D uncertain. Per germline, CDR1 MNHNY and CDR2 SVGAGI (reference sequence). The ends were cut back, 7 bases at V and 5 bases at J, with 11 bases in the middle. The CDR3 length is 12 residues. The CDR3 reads CASKLNRETQYF. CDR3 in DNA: TGTGCCAGCAAGCTAAACCGTGAGACCCAGTACTTC.

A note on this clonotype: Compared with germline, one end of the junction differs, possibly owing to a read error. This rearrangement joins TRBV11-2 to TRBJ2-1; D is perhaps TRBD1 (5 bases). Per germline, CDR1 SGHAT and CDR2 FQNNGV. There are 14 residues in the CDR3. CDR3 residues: CTSNLVEQDNEQFF. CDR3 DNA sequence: TGTACCAGCAACTTAGTTGAACAGGACAATGAGCAGTTCTTC.

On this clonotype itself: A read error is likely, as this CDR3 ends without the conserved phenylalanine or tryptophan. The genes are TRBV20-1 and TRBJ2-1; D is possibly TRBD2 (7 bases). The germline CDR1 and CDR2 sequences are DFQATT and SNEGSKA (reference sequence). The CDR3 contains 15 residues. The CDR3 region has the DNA TGCAGTGTTAGAGCTACAGGGAGGGAAGTTGATGAGCAGTTCTTG. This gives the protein CSVRATGREVDEQFL.